The rows below give T cell receptor beta chains drawn from one sample of a study of blood T cell repertoires in COVID-19. Clones were sequenced by immunoSEQ multiplex PCR, and TCRdb holds only the in-frame ones, with some missing. The data hold 320,000 or so clones, with around 85% observed a single time. The specimen was PBMCs or T cells enriched from blood (not recorded which). Receptors originate from a woman aged 30 to 39 who had been exposed to COVID-19. The CDR3 runs from the conserved cysteine through the conserved F or W. A D gene is named only where the DNA matches it firmly. The size field is filled for only some rows; it gives once, few, many or a size class.

d_gene,abundance,j_gene,v_gene,CDR3nt,CDR3aa
TRBD2,NA,TRBJ2-1,TRBV5-1,TGCGCCAGCAGCTTGGGGCTAGCGGGGAGGAATGAGCAGTTCTTC,CASSLGLAGRNEQFF
NA,few,TRBJ2-1,TRBV19,TGTGCCAGTACCCCGGGACTTGTCAATGAGCAGTTCTTC,CASTPGLVNEQFF
NA,NA,TRBJ2-7,TRBV7-9,TGTGCCAGCAGCCCCCCGGGACTGGACGAGCAGTACTTC,CASSPPGLDEQYF
NA,NA,TRBJ1-5,TRBV18,TGTGCCAGCTCACCACCGCTACAGACGAATAGCAATCAGCCCCAGCATTTT,CASSPPLQTNSNQPQHF
TRBD1,NA,TRBJ1-3,TRBV7-8,TGTGCCAGCAGCCCCGACGGGCAGGGGGCATATGGAAACACCATATATTTT,CASSPDGQGAYGNTIYF
TRBD1,NA,TRBJ2-1,TRBV19,TGTGCCAGTGCCGTCGGGACAGGGGTTAATGAGCAGTTCTTC,CASAVGTGVNEQFF
TRBD1,once,TRBJ2-1,TRBV5-1,TGCGCCAGCAGCTTGGTTCCCGGGACAGGGGTCCCCGATGAGCAGTTCTTC,CASSLVPGTGVPDEQFF
NA,NA,TRBJ1-4,TRBV10-3,TGTGCCATCAGTTTGGGAGTAACTAATGAAAAACTGTTTTTT,CAISLGVTNEKLFF
NA,NA,TRBJ2-3,TRBV27,TGTGCCAGCAGTTTAAGGAGGGCTGCAGATACGCAGTATTTT,CASSLRRAADTQYF
NA,NA,TRBJ1-5,TRBV2,TGTGCCAGCAGTGAAGGGAGGGTCGGACAGCCCCAGCATTTT,CASSEGRVGQPQHF
NA,NA,TRBJ2-3,TRBV30,TGTGCCTGGACTCCTGAAAGCGGATCAAGCACAGATACGCAGTATTTT,CAWTPESGSSTDTQYF
NA,NA,TRBJ2-3,TRBV5-1,TGCGCCAGCAGCTTGGGACAGGCTACAGATACGCAGTATTTT,CASSLGQATDTQYF
TRBD1,NA,TRBJ1-2,TRBV28,TGTGCCAGCAGTTTAAGCCAGGGGGCGAATGGCTACACCTTC,CASSLSQGANGYTF
NA,few,TRBJ1-2,TRBV10-3,TGTGCCATCAGTGAGTCGGAGCTTATCTCCTATGGCTACACCTTC,CAISESELISYGYTF
NA,NA,TRBJ2-3,TRBV28,TGTGCCAGCAGCCCAACCTTAGACAGGCAGGGCCCCACAGATACGCAGTATTTT,CASSPTLDRQGPTDTQYF
TRBD2,once,TRBJ2-7,TRBV7-8,TGTGCCAGCAGCTTAGGTTCTAGCGGGGGGTACGAGCAGTACTTC,CASSLGSSGGYEQYF
TRBD1,few,TRBJ1-3,TRBV28,TGTGCCAGCAGTTCATACAGGGGAGCTGGAAACACCATATATTTT,CASSSYRGAGNTIYF
TRBD1,NA,TRBJ2-7,TRBV5-1,TGCGCCAGCAGCTTGGTAGGGCAGGGGGCGTTCGACGAGCAGTACTTC,CASSLVGQGAFDEQYF
TRBD1,NA,TRBJ2-5,TRBV19,TGTGCCAGTAGCCCCACAGGGGGAGAAGAGACCCAGTACTTC,CASSPTGGEETQYF
NA,NA,TRBJ1-5,TRBV19,TGTGCCAGTAGTGAGTACGATAGCAATCAGCCCCAGCATTTT,CASSEYDSNQPQHF
NA,NA,TRBJ2-4,TRBV10-3,TGTGCCATCAGTGAGTCTTTTGGCGGGCTTGTAGACATTCAGTACTTC,CAISESFGGLVDIQYF
TRBD1,NA,TRBJ1-5,TRBV4-2,TGTGCCAGCAGCCCGCGGACAGGGGGCGGGCAGCCCCAGCATTTT,CASSPRTGGGQPQHF
TRBD1,NA,TRBJ1-1,TRBV6-5,TGTGCCAGCACTCGGACAGGGGAGGGCACTGAAGCTTTCTTT,CASTRTGEGTEAFF
NA,NA,TRBJ2-2,TRBV9,TGTGCCAGCAGCCGGGACTGGAACACCGGGGAGCTGTTTTTT,CASSRDWNTGELFF